The next 32 T cell receptor beta chains were all read from a single sample in a study of glioma-infiltrating T cells. Amplification of TCR alpha and beta CDR3 regions from RNA used iRepertoire nested multiplex PCR. In TCRdb, the multiplex PCR reads were re-called with MiXCR into one record per CDR3 protein. The top ten clones hold roughly a quarter of a sample with around 130,000 distinct CDR3 sequences, around a quarter of them seen once. The sample comprised glioma tissue, nonneoplastic brain tissue, or PBMCs (not recorded which). All receptors derive from a human donor with low-grade glioma or glioblastoma, undergoing nonglioma brain surgery, or in good health (not recorded which).

To note about this clonotype: Possible read error: a much larger clone is one base away. The V and J genes are TRBV15 and TRBJ2-1; 7 nucleotides agree with TRBD2. The CDR3 runs to 18 residues. Per the germline V gene, CDR1 is LNHNV and CDR2 is YYDKDF (reference sequence). CDR3 nucleotide sequence: TGTGCCACCAGCAGAGATCTGGTAGCGGGTAGCTCCAACAATGAGCAGTTCTTC. It is translated as CATSRDLVAGSSNNEQFF.

The chain has TRBV5-4 and TRBJ2-3; D ambiguous. There are 14 residues in the CDR3. V gave up 3 bases and J gave up 0 bases, with 8 bases separating them. CDR1 and CDR2 (germline): SGHNT, YYREEE (reference sequence). CDR3 region: CASSSPPSTDTQYF. The CDR3 coding sequence is TGTGCCAGCAGCTCCCCTCCTAGCACAGATACGCAGTATTTT. The full variable domain, its missing parts supplied by reference TRBV5-4 and TRBJ2-3, is ETGVTQSPTHLIKTRGQQVTLRCSSQSGHNTVSWYQQALGQGPQFIFQYYREEENGRGNFPPRFSGLQFPNYSSELNVNALELDDSALYLCASSSPPSTDTQYFGPGTRLTVL.

The chain couples TRBV6-1 to TRBJ2-1; D perhaps matches TRBD1 (6 bases). The CDR3 has 10 amino acids. Between the trimmed V and J ends, which lost 10 bases and 7 bases, there was a span of 8 bases. CDR1 is MNHNS and CDR2 is SASEGT in the germline V gene. CDR3 in amino acids: CATTGNEQFF. DNA of the CDR3: TGTGCCACAACAGGGAATGAGCAGTTCTTC.

At least ten counts were recorded for this clonotype. The junction departs from the called germline gene at one end, perhaps through a read error. In nucleotides, the CDR3 is TGTGCCAGCAGTCAGGGGGGCAATGAGCAGTTCTTC. This sequence encodes CASSQGGNEQFF. The V call is TRBV4-1, the J call TRBJ2-1, with a tentative D call TRBD1 (7 bases). The V gene's germline CDR1 is MGHRA and CDR2 YSYEKL. The CDR3 loop spans 12 amino acids.

This clonotype was observed a few times. The chain has TRBV15 and TRBJ1-1, with D tentatively TRBD1 (6 bases). CDR3 size: 14 residues. Germline CDR1 reads LNHNV; CDR2 reads YYDKDF (reference sequence). Between the trimmed V and J ends, which lost 3 bases and 7 bases, there was a span of 15 bases. CDR3 loop: CATSRRGGLGEAFF. Written as DNA, the CDR3 is TGTGCCACCAGCAGGCGGGGGGGGCTCGGTGAAGCTTTCTTT. The whole variable domain, filled in from reference TRBV15 and TRBJ1-1, reads DAMVIQNPRYQVTQFGKPVTLSCSQTLNHNVMYWYQQKSSQAPKLLFHYYDKDFNNEADTPDNFQSRRPNTSFCFLDIRSPGLGDTAMYLCATSRRGGLGEAFFGQGTRLTVV.

In its sample, this clonotype was seen a few times. The genes are TRBV19 and TRBJ1-2; TRBD1 might be the D (6 bases). In germline, CDR1 is LNHDA, CDR2 SQIVND (reference sequence). This CDR3 contains 15 residues. V shed 6 bases and J shed 0 bases, with 14 bases lying between them. In nucleotides, the CDR3 is TGTGCCAGTAGCCGTAGGGGGTTAACTAACTATGGCTACACCTTC. Residues: CASSRRGLTNYGYTF.

In this sample, this clonotype turned up a few times. The chain has TRBV12-3 or TRBV12-4 and TRBJ2-3; D not resolved. This CDR3 is built from 12 residues. The V and J ends lost 6 bases and 6 bases respectively, with 10 bases between them. Written as DNA, the CDR3 is TGTGCCAGCAGCAAAGTCATTGATACGCAGTATTTT. This translates into CASSKVIDTQYF.

J is TRBJ1-1 and V is TRBV7-9; D gene ambiguous. This CDR3 has 16 amino acids. The V and J ends lost 0 bases and 8 bases respectively, with 19 bases between them. Germline V gene data show CDR1 as SEHNR and CDR2 as FQNEAQ (reference sequence). CDR3 bases: TGTGCCAGCAGCTTAGCTAAGTTGCAACCACCGCGGGAAGCTTTCTTT. This sequence encodes CASSLAKLQPPREAFF.

This clonotype has at least ten counts. V gene TRBV28 combines with J gene TRBJ2-7; 8 positions agree with TRBD1. This CDR3 comprises 17 residues. Germline CDR1 reads MDHEN; CDR2 reads SYDVKM. Germline trimming cut 4 bases from V and 9 bases from J; bases unmatched to any gene: 20. The chain's CDR3 is CASSSTGATFMGAGQYV. The CDR3 coding sequence is TGTGCCAGCAGTTCGACAGGGGCCACCTTTATGGGTGCGGGGCAGTACGTC.

This clonotype has just a few counts. The chain carries TRBV4-1 and TRBJ1-2; no definite D call. CDR3 size: 13 residues. Germline CDR1 MGHRA, CDR2 YSYEKL. V gave up 1 base and J gave up 5 bases, with 8 bases separating them. CDR3 in DNA: TGCGCCAGCAGCCAAGGAGACCTTTATGGCTACACCTTC. Translation: CASSQGDLYGYTF.

V is TRBV2 and J is TRBJ1-6; the match to TRBD1 covers 7 bases. The CDR3 has 15 amino acids. Per the germline V gene, CDR1 is SNHLY and CDR2 is FYNNEI. The V segment lost 3 bases and the J segment 8 bases; nucleotides outside the gene matches: 7. This CDR3 reads CASSEPGTADSPLHF. As DNA, the CDR3 is TGTGCCAGCAGTGAGCCCGGGACAGCGGATTCACCCCTCCACTTT.

V and J are TRBV6-1 and TRBJ2-2; D not resolved. Germline CDR1 reads MNHNS; CDR2 reads SASEGT. This CDR3 spans 14 amino acids. The V end was cut by 0 bases, the J end by 13 bases, with 15 bases between. The CDR3 coding sequence is TGTGCCAGCAGTGAAGCGGCTCCTTACCGGGCGCTGTTTTTT. As protein: CASSEAAPYRALFF.

This clonotype has at least ten counts. V is TRBV27 and J is TRBJ1-5; D gene uncertain. CDR1 is MNHEY and CDR2 is SMNVEV in the germline V gene (reference sequence). The CDR3 is made up of 14 amino acids. V lost 3 bases to trimming and J lost 0 bases, with 6 bases between them. CDR3 coding DNA: TGTGCCAGCAGTTTGACACTTAGCAATCAGCCCCAGCATTTT. Its protein is CASSLTLSNQPQHF.

This clonotype was seen only a few times. V usage is TRBV3-1 and J usage is TRBJ2-3, with TRBD1 matching over 11 bases. The CDR3 is 16 amino acids. CDR1 is LGHDT, CDR2 YNNKEL, per germline (reference sequence). With 4 bases clipped from V and 6 bases from J, the junction kept 9 bases outside the gene matches. CDR3: CASSLRKGTGGDTQYF. In DNA, the CDR3 is TGTGCCAGCAGCCTTCGAAAAGGGACAGGGGGGGATACGCAGTATTTT.

The genes are TRBV2 and TRBJ1-6; D unresolved. V was shortened by 7 bases and J by 9 bases, with 16 bases between the two germline ends. Germline values: CDR1 SNHLY, CDR2 FYNNEI. The CDR3 covers 14 residues. CDR3 in amino acids: CASTWESRGSPLHF. The DNA for the CDR3 is TGTGCCAGCACCTGGGAGTCCCGCGGTTCACCCCTCCACTTT.

This clonotype was detected ten times or more. The CDR3, as DNA: TGCAGTGCTAGAGCGGACGACAATGAGCAGTTCTTC. Protein: CSARADDNEQFF. The chain is built from TRBV20-1 and TRBJ2-1; D remains ambiguous. V lost 1 base, J lost 5 bases, and 6 bases lay in between. In germline, CDR1 is DFQATT, CDR2 SNEGSKA (reference sequence). The CDR3 totals 12 residues.

The chain links TRBV2 to TRBJ1-2; 7 nucleotides agree with TRBD1. The length of the CDR3 is 14 residues. V lost 8 bases and J lost 1; bases outside the gene matches: 7. The germline V gene encodes CDR1 SNHLY and CDR2 FYNNEI. This CDR3 reads CASYRDRHNYGYTF. In DNA form, the CDR3 reads TGTGCCAGCTACCGGGACAGACATAACTATGGCTACACCTTC.

Ten or more counts support this clonotype. The genes are TRBV20-1 and TRBJ1-2; D possibly corresponds to TRBD1 (5 bases). The V gene's germline CDR1 is DFQATT and CDR2 SNEGSKA (reference sequence). V gave up 0 bases and J gave up 7 bases, with 12 bases separating them. The CDR3 spans 13 residues. The CDR3: CSAREGTGTGYTF. As DNA, the CDR3 is TGCAGTGCTAGAGAGGGCACGGGGACTGGCTACACCTTC.

The CDR3 loop is CASSQEASGQETQYF. The CDR3 bases are TGTGCCAGCAGCCAAGAAGCTAGTGGCCAAGAGACCCAGTACTTC. The rearrangement links TRBV3-1 to TRBJ2-5; D is unresolved. V was shortened by 0 bases and J by 1 base, with 9 bases between the two germline ends. There are 15 residues in the CDR3. Germline-derived CDR1 and CDR2 are LGHDT and YNNKEL (reference sequence).

This clonotype was picked up many times. The chain links TRBV20-1 to TRBJ2-7; the D is unclear. The germline V and J ends were trimmed by 0 bases and 0 bases, with 12 bases remaining between them. This CDR3 is built from 15 residues. Germline CDR1 and CDR2: DFQATT and SNEGSKA (reference sequence). CDR3 in DNA: TGCAGTGCTAGAGATGTCGGCCATCGCTCCTACGAGCAGTACGTC. This encodes CSARDVGHRSYEQYV.

The sample holds a few counts of this clonotype. The rearrangement uses TRBV11-2 and TRBJ1-1; 7 positions agree with TRBD1. Germline CDR1 SGHAT, CDR2 FQNNGV. The CDR3 is 12 residues long. V shed 6 bases and J 8 bases; nucleotides not matched to a gene: 6. CDR3 coding DNA: TGTGCCAGCAGGCGGACAGGTCTGGAAGCTTTCTTT. Its protein is CASRRTGLEAFF.

This clonotype was seen a few times. The V gene is TRBV12-3 or TRBV12-4, the J gene TRBJ1-5; D is unresolved. CDR3 size: 16 residues. V gave up 7 bases and J gave up 0 bases, with 16 bases separating them. The CDR3 DNA reads TGTGCCAGCAACAATTCCCGGGAGGATAGCAATCAGCCCCAGCATTTT. Translation: CASNNSREDSNQPQHF.

A note on this clonotype: At one boundary the junction diverges from the germline segment, which might be a read error. The chain has TRBV10-3 and TRBJ2-3, with 8 nucleotides matching TRBD2. CDR1 is ENHRY and CDR2 is SYGVKD in the germline V gene. This CDR3 comprises 16 residues. CDR3 region: CAITMDLAGGPDTQYF. The CDR3 region has the DNA TGTGCCATCACCATGGATCTGGCGGGGGGCCCAGATACACAGTATTTT.

The gene calls are TRBV12-3 or TRBV12-4 and TRBJ1-6; 8 nucleotides align to TRBD1. The CDR3 is 16 amino acids. V shed 6 bases, J shed 6 bases, and the junction held 10 bases outside the gene matches. CDR3 loop: CASSAPDRDGNSPLHF. The CDR3 bases are TGTGCCAGCAGCGCGCCGGACAGGGACGGTAATTCACCCCTCCACTTT.

This clonotype was counted only a few times. This chain links TRBV6-2 or TRBV6-3 with TRBJ2-7; D is possibly TRBD1 (6 bases). The CDR3 runs 13 residues. Germline CDR1 MNHEY, CDR2 SVGEGT. CDR3 amino acids: CASTQGRVYEQCV. Here the CDR3 DNA reads TGTGCCAGCACTCAGGGGAGAGTCTACGAGCAGTGCGTC.

This chain joins TRBV24-1 and TRBJ1-5; tentative D call: TRBD1 (5 bases). The CDR3 is made up of 17 amino acids. V was trimmed by 3 bases and J by 0 bases, leaving 14 bases between them. Per germline, CDR1 KGHDR and CDR2 SFDVKD. This CDR3 is CATSDTRQTNSNQPQHF. The DNA for the CDR3 is TGTGCCACCAGTGATACCCGACAGACGAATAGCAATCAGCCCCAGCATTTT.

This clonotype was picked up a small number of times. The rearrangement links TRBV6-5 to TRBJ2-7; D is undetermined. The V and J ends lost 0 bases and 6 bases respectively, with 6 bases between them. Germline CDR1 reads MNHEY; CDR2 reads SVGAGI. The length of the CDR3 is 12 residues. In nucleotides, the CDR3 is TGTGCCAGCAGTTACTCGGCTAGCGAGCAGTACGTC. This encodes CASSYSASEQYV.

In this sample, this clonotype turned up a few times. The chain uses TRBV7-2 and TRBJ2-4; D call uncertain. This CDR3 comprises 16 residues. Trimming stripped 0 bases from V and 1 base from J, with 10 bases between. The germline V gene encodes CDR1 SGHTA and CDR2 FQGNSA. The DNA of the CDR3 is TGTGCCAGCAGCTTAGCTCTTTCGATGGCCAAAAACATTCAGTACTTC. This gives the protein CASSLALSMAKNIQYF.

This clonotype was counted between two and nine times. This chain uses TRBV7-6 with TRBJ2-7, with TRBD2 matching over 7 bases. V lost 1 base to trimming and J lost 3 bases; unmatched junction nucleotides: 6. The germline gives CDR1 SGHVS, CDR2 FNYEAQ. The length of the CDR3 is 15 residues. The CDR3 loop reads CASSLGGGGIYEQYV. CDR3 nucleotides: TGTGCCAGCAGCTTAGGGGGGGGAGGAATCTACGAGCAGTACGTC.

The chain has TRBV15 and TRBJ2-2, with a possible D match to TRBD2 (7 bases). Trimming left V 9 bases short and J 2 bases short, with 13 bases between. The germline V gene encodes CDR1 LNHNV and CDR2 YYDKDF (reference sequence). This CDR3 comprises 14 residues. The CDR3 DNA sequence: TGTGCCACAGCGCGCGGGGGCAACACCGGGGAGCTGTTTTTT. It specifies CATARGGNTGELFF.

This chain connects TRBV10-2 to TRBJ2-5; D is tentatively TRBD1 or TRBD2 (5 bases each). Trimming removed 7 bases from V and 2 bases from J, with 11 bases in between. CDR3 length: 13 residues. CDR1 and CDR2 (germline): WSHSY, SAAADI. CDR3 region: CASTGRTQETQYF. The DNA for the CDR3 is TGCGCCAGCACGGGACGGACGCAAGAGACCCAGTACTTC.

There are many counts of this clonotype. The gene calls are TRBV20-1 and TRBJ1-1; 8 nucleotides match TRBD1. The CDR3 has 12 residues. J gave up 8 bases and V 6 bases, and 8 bases lay outside the gene matches. Germline loops: CDR1 DFQATT, CDR2 SNEGSKA (reference sequence). CDR3 DNA sequence: TGCAGTGCAACGGGACAGGTCGGAGAAGCTTTCTTT. Translation: CSATGQVGEAFF.